This T cell receptor (beta chain) was retrieved from a study of human T cells and chemical hapten exposure. Overall study context: Donors were sensitized with 2% DPC on the upper inner arm. Mostly female patients had alopecia areata, totalis or universalis. Regarding the study as a whole: Donor immune responses may differ from healthy people's, since all donors had alopecia. Among TCRs, those above 1 in 1000 frequency were unaffected by DPC sensitization.

This sample's time point: pre-sensitization, week 0. Stated treatment: therapeutic diphenylcyclopropenone sensitization with weekly scalp DPC. The V and J ends lost 0 bases and 0 bases respectively, with 11 bases between them. This CDR3 contains 16 residues. From germline, CDR1 is LGHNA and CDR2 YSLEER. This clonotype turned up a few times. Its target is unknown. TCRdb reanalysed the RACE reads using MiXCR and keeps one entry per CDR3 protein. The sample holds a few hundred thousand distinct CDR3 sequences; about 8.1% are singletons and the top ten take approximately 2.2%. Sequencing was performed on whole blood, taken in connection with sensitization to the hapten diphenylcyclopropenone (DPC). The clonotype was recovered from a woman aged 40 to 55 with alopecia areata. Some clones in this sample may be carry-over from other donors' samples. V gene TRBV4-3 combines with J gene TRBJ1-2; D ambiguous. CDR3 coding DNA: TGCGCCAGCAGCCAAGATCGTGGATATGCTAACTATGGCTACACCTTC. Protein: CASSQDRGYANYGYTF.